This TCR beta chain came from a study of blood T cell repertoires in COVID-19. The wider study: The origin of the acute and convalescent COVID-19 samples was the United States, Italy and Spain.

Per the authors' pipeline: Reference gene primer amplification gave nucleated cell count estimates. Sequencing used immunoSEQ multiplex PCR; TCRdb keeps in-frame clones, though not all of them. Clone size and the V and J calls come from that table; the DNA yielded D and trimming. The profile shows about 220,000 clones, 82% of them singletons. The J segment lost 5 bases and the V segment lost 1 base, leaving 5 bases of the junction unmatched. In germline, CDR1 is SGHTA, CDR2 FQGNSA. The CDR3 runs to 14 residues. The J gene is TRBJ2-7, the V gene TRBV7-2; 7 bases agree with TRBD2. The clonotype originates from a woman aged 55-75 years who had recovered from COVID-19. Sequenced sample: PBMCs or T cells enriched from blood (not recorded which). The CDR3 reads CASSLGLALHEQYF. CDR3 DNA: TGTGCCAGCAGCTTAGGACTAGCTCTGCACGAGCAGTACTTC.